This paragraph covers one T cell receptor beta chain sequence. The antigen is not known. During its preparation, the TCRbeta library received unique molecular identifiers. TCRdb processed the PCR reads anew with MiXCR; each CDR3 protein has one entry. The sample records about 610,000 distinct CDR3 sequences, 27% being singletons. This CDR3 has 15 amino acids. Germline loops: CDR1 GTSNPN, CDR2 SVGIG (reference sequence). Trimming removed 0 bases at V and 4 bases at J, with 12 bases between. The data belong to a study of T-cell reconstitution after alpha-beta-depleted transplantation in children. Study-wide results and caveats: It was newly produced T cells that mostly accounted for T-cell counts and diversity one year after transplant.

The clonotype was recovered from a boy under three years old with Wiskott-Aldrich syndrome, due to receive a stem cell transplant. This chain connects TRBV30 to TRBJ2-2, with D uncertain. The starting material was PBMCs, obtained before TCRalphabeta/CD19-depleted stem cell transplant. DNA of the CDR3: TGTGCCTGGAGTGTAAAGGTTGTTGGCACCGGGGAGCTGTTTTTT. Its protein product is CAWSVKVVGTGELFF.